This T cell receptor beta chain was identified during a study of T cell responses to AZD1222 COVID-19 vaccine. Here immunoSEQ multiplex PCR was the method, and the copy in TCRdb shows in-frame clones only, minus some. Altogether about 100,000 clones are present, 85% to 90% being singletons, with the ten largest covering roughly a sixth. The V gene's germline CDR1 is SGHAT and CDR2 FQNNGV. There are 16 residues in the CDR3. The V gene lost 2 bases and the J gene lost 1 base, with 11 bases spanning the gap. V and J are TRBV11-2 and TRBJ2-2, with a tentative D call TRBD2 (5 bases). Sequenced material: peripheral blood, taken on day 0 of AZD1222 vaccination. The sequence was collected from an adult in good health. The CDR3 protein is CASSLPGLWNTGELFF. The CDR3 nucleotides read TGTGCCAGCAGCTTACCGGGGTTGTGGAACACCGGGGAGCTGTTTTTT.